This T cell receptor beta chain comes out of a study of blood T cell repertoires in COVID-19. On the study more broadly: Material from acute and convalescent COVID-19 was sourced from the United States, Italy and Spain. Nucleic acid was either cDNA or gDNA, and it came from T cells, B-cell-depleted T cells, or PBMCs.

V was clipped by 1 base and J by 7 bases; unmatched bases: 9. This CDR3 is built from 15 residues. CDR1 is SGHTA, CDR2 FQGNSA, per germline. TCRdb keeps only in-frame clones here, not all; method: immunoSEQ multiplex PCR. The sample holds about 170,000 clones, around nine tenths seen once. This chain uses TRBV7-2 with TRBJ1-2, with 7 nucleotides matching TRBD1. Sequences were obtained from peripheral blood. The sequence derives from a man in his 70s with acute or convalescent COVID-19. CDR3 loop: CASSLVGGLGGGYTF. The CDR3 region has the DNA TGTGCCAGCAGCTTAGTAGGGGGCCTGGGCGGTGGCTACACCTTC.